This T cell receptor beta chain comes out of a study of T cells in Graves' hyperthyroidism and ophthalmopathy. As concerns this clonotype: One base away lies a much larger clone, so this may be a sequencing read error.

Authors of the study amplified TCR beta CDR3 regions from RNA transcripts. Primed by the HTBI set, a first-round RT-PCR was run on the TCR CDR3. TCRdb analysed the multiplex PCR reads with MiXCR anew, one entry per CDR3 protein. The table includes approximately 700,000 distinct CDR3 sequences, 45% detected once. Based on clinical symptoms, serum thyroxine and TRAb, thyroid ultrasound and orbital computed tomography, diagnoses were reached. The CDR3 has 14 amino acids. Germline CDR1 and CDR2: SEHNR and FQNEAQ (reference sequence). The sample comprised peripheral blood or thyroid tissue (not recorded which). This receptor was taken from an adult man with Graves' disease, either hyperthyroidism or ophthalmopathy (not recorded which). V gene TRBV7-9 combines with J gene TRBJ2-5, with D possibly being TRBD2 (6 bases). The CDR3 DNA reads as TGTGCCAGCAGCTTAGATGGAGGGATGGAGATCCAGTACTTC. Translated, it gives CASSLDGGMEIQYF.